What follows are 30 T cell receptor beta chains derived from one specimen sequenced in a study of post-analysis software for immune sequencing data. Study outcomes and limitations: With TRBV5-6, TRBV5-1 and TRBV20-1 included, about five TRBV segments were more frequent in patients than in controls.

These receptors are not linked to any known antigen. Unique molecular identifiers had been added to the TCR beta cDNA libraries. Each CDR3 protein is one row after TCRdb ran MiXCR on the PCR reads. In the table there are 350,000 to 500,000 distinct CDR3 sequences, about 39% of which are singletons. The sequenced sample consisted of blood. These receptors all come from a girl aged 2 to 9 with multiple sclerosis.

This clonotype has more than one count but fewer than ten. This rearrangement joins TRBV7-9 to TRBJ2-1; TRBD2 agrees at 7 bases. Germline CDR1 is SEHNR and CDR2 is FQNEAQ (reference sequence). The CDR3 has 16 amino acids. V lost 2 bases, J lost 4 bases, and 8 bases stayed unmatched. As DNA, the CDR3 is TGTGCCAGCAGCTTATCGCCGGGACTAAGTTACAATGAGCAGTTCTTC. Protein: CASSLSPGLSYNEQFF.

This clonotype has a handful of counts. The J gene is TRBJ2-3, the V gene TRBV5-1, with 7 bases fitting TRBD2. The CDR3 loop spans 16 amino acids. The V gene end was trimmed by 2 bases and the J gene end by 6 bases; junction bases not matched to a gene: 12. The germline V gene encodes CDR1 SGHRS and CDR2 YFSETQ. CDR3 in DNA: TGCGCCAGCAGCTTAACGGGAGGCACAGAGGTCGATACGCAGTATTTT. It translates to CASSLTGGTEVDTQYF. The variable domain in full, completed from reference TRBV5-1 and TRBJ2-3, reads KAGVTQTPRYLIKTRGQQVTLSCSPISGHRSVSWYQQTPGQGLQFLFEYFSETQRNKGNFPGRFSGRQFSNSRSEMNVSTLELGDSALYLCASSLTGGTEVDTQYFGPGTRLTVL.

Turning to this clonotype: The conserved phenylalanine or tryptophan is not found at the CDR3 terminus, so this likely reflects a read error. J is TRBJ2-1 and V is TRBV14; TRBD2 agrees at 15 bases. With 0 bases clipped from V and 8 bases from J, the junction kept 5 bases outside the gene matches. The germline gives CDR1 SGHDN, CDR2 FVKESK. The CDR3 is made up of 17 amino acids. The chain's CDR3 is CASSQDKGTSGRHEQFS. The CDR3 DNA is TGTGCCAGCAGCCAAGATAAGGGGACTAGCGGGAGGCATGAGCAGTTCTCC.

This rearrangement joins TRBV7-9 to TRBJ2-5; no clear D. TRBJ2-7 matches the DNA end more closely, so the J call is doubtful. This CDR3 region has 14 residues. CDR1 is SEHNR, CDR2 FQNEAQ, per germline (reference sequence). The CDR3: CASSFDPQSYEQYF. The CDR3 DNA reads TGTGCCAGCAGCTTTGACCCGCAGAGCTACGAGCAGTACTTC.

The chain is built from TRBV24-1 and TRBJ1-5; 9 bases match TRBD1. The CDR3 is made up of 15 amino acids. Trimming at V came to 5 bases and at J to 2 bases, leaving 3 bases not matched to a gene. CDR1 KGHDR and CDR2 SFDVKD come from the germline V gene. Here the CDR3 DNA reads TGTGCCACCAGTGGTCGGGACAGGGGCAATCAGCCCCAGCATTTT. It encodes CATSGRDRGNQPQHF.

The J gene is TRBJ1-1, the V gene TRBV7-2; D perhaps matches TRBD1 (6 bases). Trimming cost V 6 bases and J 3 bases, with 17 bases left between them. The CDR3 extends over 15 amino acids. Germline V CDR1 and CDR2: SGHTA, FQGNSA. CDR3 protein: CASSPAGTFHTEAFF. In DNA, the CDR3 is TGTGCCAGCAGTCCAGCCGGGACATTTCACACTGAAGCTTTCTTT.

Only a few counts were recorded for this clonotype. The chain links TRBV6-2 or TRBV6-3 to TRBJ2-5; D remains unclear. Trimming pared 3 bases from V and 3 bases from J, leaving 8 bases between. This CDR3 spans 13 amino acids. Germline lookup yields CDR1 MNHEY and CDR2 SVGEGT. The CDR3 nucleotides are TGTGCCAGCAGTTATCCAGCTAAAGAGACCCAGTACTTC. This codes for CASSYPAKETQYF.

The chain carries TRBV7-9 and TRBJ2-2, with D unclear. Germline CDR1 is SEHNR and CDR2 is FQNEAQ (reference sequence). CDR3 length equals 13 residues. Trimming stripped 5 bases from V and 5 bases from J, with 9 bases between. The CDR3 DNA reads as TGTGCCAGCAGCCCTGTAGCTACCGGGGAGCTGTTTTTT. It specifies CASSPVATGELFF.

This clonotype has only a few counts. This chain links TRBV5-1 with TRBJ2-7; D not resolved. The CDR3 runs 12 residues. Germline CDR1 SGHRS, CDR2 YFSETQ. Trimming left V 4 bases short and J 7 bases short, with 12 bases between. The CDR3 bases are TGCGCCAGCAGCCCCCTGGATCAGGAGCAGTACTTC. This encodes CASSPLDQEQYF.

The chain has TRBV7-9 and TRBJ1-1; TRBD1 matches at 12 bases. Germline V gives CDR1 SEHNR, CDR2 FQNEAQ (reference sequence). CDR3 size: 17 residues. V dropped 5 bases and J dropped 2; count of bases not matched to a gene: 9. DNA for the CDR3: TGTGCCAGCAGCCAGACCGGGACAGGGGGCGTTAACACTGAAGCTTTCTTT. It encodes CASSQTGTGGVNTEAFF.

CDR3: CAKELGYEQYF. Written as DNA, the CDR3 is TGTGCCAAGGAGCTTGGCTACGAGCAGTACTTC. The chain employs TRBV12-3 or TRBV12-4 and TRBJ2-7; D call uncertain. This CDR3 has 11 residues. The V end was cut by 10 bases, the J end by 3 bases, with 10 bases between.

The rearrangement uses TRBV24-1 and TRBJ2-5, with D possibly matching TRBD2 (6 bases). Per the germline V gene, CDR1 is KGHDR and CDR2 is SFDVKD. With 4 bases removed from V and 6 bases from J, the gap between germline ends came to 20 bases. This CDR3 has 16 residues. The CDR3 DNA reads TGTGCCACCAGTGACCCCCTGGGCGCAGGGAGGCAGACCCAGTACTTC. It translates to CATSDPLGAGRQTQYF.

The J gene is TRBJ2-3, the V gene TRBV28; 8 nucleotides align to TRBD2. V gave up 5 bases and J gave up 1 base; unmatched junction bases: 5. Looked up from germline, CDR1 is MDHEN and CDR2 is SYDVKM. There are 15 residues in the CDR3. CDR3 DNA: TGTGCCAGCAGTACGGGACTAGAGGGCACAGATACGCAGTATTTT. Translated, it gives CASSTGLEGTDTQYF.

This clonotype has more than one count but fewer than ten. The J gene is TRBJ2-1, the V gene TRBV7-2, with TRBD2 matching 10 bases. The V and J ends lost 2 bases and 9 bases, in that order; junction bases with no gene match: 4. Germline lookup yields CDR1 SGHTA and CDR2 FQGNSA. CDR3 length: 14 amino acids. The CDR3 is CASSLLAGVFEQFF. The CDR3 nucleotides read TGTGCCAGCAGCTTACTAGCGGGGGTGTTTGAGCAGTTCTTC. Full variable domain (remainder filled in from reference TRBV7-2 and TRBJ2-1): GAGVSQSPSNKVTEKGKDVELRCDPISGHTALYWYRQSLGQGLEFLIYFQGNSAPDKSGLPSDRFSAERTGGSVSTLTIQRTQQEDSAVYLCASSLLAGVFEQFFGPGTRLTVL.

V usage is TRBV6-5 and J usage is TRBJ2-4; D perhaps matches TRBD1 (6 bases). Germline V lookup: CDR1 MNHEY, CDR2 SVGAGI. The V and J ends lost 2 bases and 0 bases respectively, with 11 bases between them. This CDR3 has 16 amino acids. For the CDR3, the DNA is TGTGCCAGCAGTTACCGAAGGGGGTTAGCCAAAAACATTCAGTACTTC. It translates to CASSYRRGLAKNIQYF.

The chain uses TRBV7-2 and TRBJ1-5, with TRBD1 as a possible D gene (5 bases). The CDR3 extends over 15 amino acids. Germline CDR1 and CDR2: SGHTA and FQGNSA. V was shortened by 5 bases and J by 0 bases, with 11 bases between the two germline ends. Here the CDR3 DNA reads TGTGCCAGCAGCCCAACGACAGATAGCAATCAGCCCCAGCATTTT. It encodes CASSPTTDSNQPQHF.

CDR3: CASSTWRSPESEQYF. The CDR3 coding sequence is TGTGCCAGCAGTACATGGCGGAGCCCTGAAAGTGAGCAGTACTTC. The rearrangement joins TRBV27 to TRBJ2-5; D not certain. With 5 bases removed from V and 11 bases from J, the gap between germline ends came to 24 bases. The CDR3 loop spans 15 amino acids. CDR1 MNHEY and CDR2 SMNVEV come from the germline V gene (reference sequence).

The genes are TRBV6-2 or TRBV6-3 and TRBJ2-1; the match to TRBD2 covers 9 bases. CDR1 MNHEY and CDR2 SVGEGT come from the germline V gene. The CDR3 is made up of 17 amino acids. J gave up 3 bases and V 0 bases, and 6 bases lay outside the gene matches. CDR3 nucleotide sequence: TGTGCCAGCAGTTACTCACCCGTAGCGGGGGTCTACAATGAGCAGTTCTTC. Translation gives CASSYSPVAGVYNEQFF.

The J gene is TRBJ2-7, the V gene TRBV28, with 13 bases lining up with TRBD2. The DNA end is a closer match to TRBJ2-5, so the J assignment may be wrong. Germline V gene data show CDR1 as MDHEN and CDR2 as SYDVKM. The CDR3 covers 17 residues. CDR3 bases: TGTGCCAGCAGATCGCCAAAAGGACTAGCGGGAGTAGAGACCCAGTACTTC. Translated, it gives CASRSPKGLAGVETQYF.

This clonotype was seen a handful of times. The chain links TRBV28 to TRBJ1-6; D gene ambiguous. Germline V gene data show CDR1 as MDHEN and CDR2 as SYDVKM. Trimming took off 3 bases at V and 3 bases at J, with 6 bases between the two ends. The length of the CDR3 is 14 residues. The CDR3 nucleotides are TGTGCCAGCAGTTTGGCCCTCTATAATTCACCCCTCCACTTT. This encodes CASSLALYNSPLHF.

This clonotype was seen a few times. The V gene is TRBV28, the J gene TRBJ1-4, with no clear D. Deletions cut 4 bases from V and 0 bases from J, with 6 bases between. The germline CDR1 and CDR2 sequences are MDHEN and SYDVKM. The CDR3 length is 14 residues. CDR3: CASSSHSTNEKLFF. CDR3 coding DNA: TGTGCCAGCAGTTCCCACTCAACTAATGAAAAACTGTTTTTT.

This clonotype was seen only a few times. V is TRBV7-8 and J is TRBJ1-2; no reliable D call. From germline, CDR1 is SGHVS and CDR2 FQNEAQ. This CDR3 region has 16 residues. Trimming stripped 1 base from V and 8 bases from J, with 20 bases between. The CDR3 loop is CASSLVGSSTAGGYTF. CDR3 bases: TGTGCCAGCAGCTTAGTTGGCTCTTCTACTGCTGGGGGCTACACCTTC.

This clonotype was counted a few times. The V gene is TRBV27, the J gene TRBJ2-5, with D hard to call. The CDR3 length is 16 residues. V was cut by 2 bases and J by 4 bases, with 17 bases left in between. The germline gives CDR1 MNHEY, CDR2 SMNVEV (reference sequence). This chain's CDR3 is CASSLNGPGPRETQYF. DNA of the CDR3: TGTGCCAGCAGTTTAAATGGTCCGGGCCCCAGAGAGACCCAGTACTTC.

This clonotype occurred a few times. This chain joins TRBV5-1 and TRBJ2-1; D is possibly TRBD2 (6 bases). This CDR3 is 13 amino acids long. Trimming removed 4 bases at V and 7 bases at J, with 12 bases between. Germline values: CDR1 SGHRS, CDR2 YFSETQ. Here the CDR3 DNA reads TGCGCCAGCAGCGCGGGACGGGAAAATGAGCAGTTCTTC. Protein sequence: CASSAGRENEQFF.

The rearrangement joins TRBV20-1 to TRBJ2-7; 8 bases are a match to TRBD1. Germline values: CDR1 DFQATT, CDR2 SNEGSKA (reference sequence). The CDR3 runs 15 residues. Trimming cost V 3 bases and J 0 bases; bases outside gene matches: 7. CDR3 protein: CSASRQGTGSYEQYF. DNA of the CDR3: TGCAGTGCTAGTAGACAGGGGACGGGCTCCTACGAGCAGTACTTC.

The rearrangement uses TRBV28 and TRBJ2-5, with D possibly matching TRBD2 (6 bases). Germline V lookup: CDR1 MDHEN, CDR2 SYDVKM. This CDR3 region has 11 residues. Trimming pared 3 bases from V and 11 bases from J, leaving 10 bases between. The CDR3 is CASSFIREQYF. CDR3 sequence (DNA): TGTGCCAGCAGTTTTATTCGGGAGCAGTACTTC. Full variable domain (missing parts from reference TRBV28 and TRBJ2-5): DVKVTQSSRYLVKRTGEKVFLECVQDMDHENMFWYRQDPGLGLRLIYFSYDVKMKEKGDIPEGYSVSREKKERFSLILESASTNQTSMYLCASSFIREQYFGPGTRLLVL.

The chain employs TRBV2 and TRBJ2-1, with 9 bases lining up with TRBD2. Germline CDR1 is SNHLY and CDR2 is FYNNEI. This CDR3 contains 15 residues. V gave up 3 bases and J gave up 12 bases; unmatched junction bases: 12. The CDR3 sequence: CASSDRGASGMLQFF. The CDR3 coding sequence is TGTGCCAGCAGTGACCGTGGGGCTAGCGGGATGTTGCAGTTCTTC.

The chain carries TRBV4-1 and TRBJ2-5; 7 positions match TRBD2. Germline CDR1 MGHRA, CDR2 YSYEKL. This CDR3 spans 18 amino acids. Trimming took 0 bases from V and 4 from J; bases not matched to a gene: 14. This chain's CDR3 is CASSQDQRVAGQSETQYF. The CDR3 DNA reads TGCGCCAGCAGCCAAGATCAAAGGGTAGCGGGCCAATCAGAGACCCAGTACTTC.

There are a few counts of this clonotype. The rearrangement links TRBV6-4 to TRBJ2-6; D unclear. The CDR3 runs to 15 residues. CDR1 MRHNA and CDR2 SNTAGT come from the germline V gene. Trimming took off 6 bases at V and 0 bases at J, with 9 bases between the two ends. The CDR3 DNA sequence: TGTGCCAGCAGGGACCCGTCCTCTGGGGCCAACGTCCTGACTTTC. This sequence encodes CASRDPSSGANVLTF.

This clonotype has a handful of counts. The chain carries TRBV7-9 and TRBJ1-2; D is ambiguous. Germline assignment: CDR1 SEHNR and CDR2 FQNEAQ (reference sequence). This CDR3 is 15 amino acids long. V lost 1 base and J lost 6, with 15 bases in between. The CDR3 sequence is CASSLDPGAIHGYTF. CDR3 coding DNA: TGTGCCAGCAGCTTAGACCCGGGCGCCATACATGGCTACACCTTC.